This T cell receptor beta chain was recorded in a study of blood T cell repertoires in COVID-19. Study background: Specimens from acute and convalescent COVID-19 originated in the United States, Italy and Spain.

Measured with immunoSEQ multiplex PCR; TCRdb has only the in-frame clones, and not every one. The sample lists 300,000 to 400,000 clones; 70% to 90% were seen once. Recruits, aged about 18 to 95 years, lived in 24 US areas. The germline gives CDR1 ENHRY, CDR2 SYGVKD. After removal of 8 bases from V and 4 bases from J, the junction contained 10 bases not matched to a gene. This CDR3 contains 15 residues. The table lists this clone with a count of one. V usage is TRBV10-3 and J usage is TRBJ2-3, with 9 bases that match TRBD2. The clonotype was recovered from a woman aged 25 to 45 with acute COVID-19. The sequencing sample was made of PBMCs or T cells enriched from blood (not recorded which). The CDR3 protein is CAIRPGTSSSDTQYF. CDR3 in DNA: TGTGCCATCCGACCCGGGACTAGCAGTTCAGATACGCAGTATTTT.